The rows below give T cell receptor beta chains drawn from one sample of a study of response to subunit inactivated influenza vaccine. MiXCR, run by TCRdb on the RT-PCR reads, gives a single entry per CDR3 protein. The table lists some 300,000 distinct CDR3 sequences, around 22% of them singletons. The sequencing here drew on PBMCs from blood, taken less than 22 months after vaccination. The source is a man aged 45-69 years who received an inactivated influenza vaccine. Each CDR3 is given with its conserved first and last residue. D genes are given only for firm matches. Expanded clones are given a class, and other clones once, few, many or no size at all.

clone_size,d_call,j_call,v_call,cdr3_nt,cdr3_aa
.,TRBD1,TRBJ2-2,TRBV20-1,TGCAGTGCTAGGGGAGGAGCCGGGACAGGTATCAGCGGGGAGCTGTTTTTT,CSARGGAGTGISGELFF
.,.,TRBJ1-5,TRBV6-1,TGTGCCAGCAGTGAAGTTCAGGGGTTGGGGAGCAATCAGCCCCAGCATTTT,CASSEVQGLGSNQPQHF
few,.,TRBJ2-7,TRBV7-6,TGTGCCAGCAGCGACACAGGGTACGAGCAGTACTTC,CASSDTGYEQYF
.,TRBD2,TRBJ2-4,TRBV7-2,TGTGCCAGCAGCGTTAGCGGGGGGCCGGGGGAACAGTACTTC,CASSVSGGPGEQYF
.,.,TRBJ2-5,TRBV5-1,TGCGCCAGCAGCTTGTGGGGGCGGTACCAAGAGACCCAGTACTTC,CASSLWGRYQETQYF
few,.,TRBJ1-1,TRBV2,TGTGCCAGCAGTGAATTATCCCCGAACACTGAAGCTTTCTTT,CASSELSPNTEAFF
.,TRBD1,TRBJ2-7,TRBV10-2,TGCGCCAGCAGTCTCATACTAGGACAGGGGCCGATCTCCTACGAGCAGTACTTC,CASSLILGQGPISYEQYF
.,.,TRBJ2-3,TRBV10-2,TGCGCCAGCAGGGGGGTTGCAGATACGCAGTATTTT,CASRGVADTQYF
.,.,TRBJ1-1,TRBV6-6,TGTGCCAGCAGTCCGCTACAGGGAGCTTTCTTT,CASSPLQGAFF
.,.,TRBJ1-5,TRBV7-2,TGTGCCAGCAGCTTATCGGCCCTTCGCGACTGGCCCCAGCATTTT,CASSLSALRDWPQHF
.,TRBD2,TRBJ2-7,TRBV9,TGTGCCAGCAGCGTAGGTCGGCTAGCGGGGGCCGCCGAGCAGTACTTC,CASSVGRLAGAAEQYF
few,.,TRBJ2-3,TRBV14,TGTGCCAGCAGCCAAGATCTATATGGGGCTAGAGCCATCGATACGCAGTATTTT,CASSQDLYGARAIDTQYF
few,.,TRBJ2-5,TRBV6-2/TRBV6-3,TGTGCCAGCAGTTACTCGCTGGGGCGGGAGACCCAGTACTTC,CASSYSLGRETQYF
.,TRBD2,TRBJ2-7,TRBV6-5,TGTGCCAGCAGTTACGCCGGGCTAGCGGGTGATTACGAGCAGTACTTC,CASSYAGLAGDYEQYF
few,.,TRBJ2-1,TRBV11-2,TGTGCCAGCAGCTTCAACAGGGTGTACAATGAGCAGTTCTTC,CASSFNRVYNEQFF
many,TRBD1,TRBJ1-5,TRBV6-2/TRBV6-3,TGTGCCAGCAGCTGGACAGGGGGGAAACAGCCCCAGCATTTT,CASSWTGGKQPQHF
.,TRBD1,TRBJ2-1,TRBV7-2,TGTGCCAGCAGCTCCATGGCGGGACAGGGCTACAATGAGCAGTTCTTC,CASSSMAGQGYNEQFF
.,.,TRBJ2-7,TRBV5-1,TGCGCCAGCAGCTTGGGGGACCCCACGGGGGAGCAGTACTTC,CASSLGDPTGEQYF
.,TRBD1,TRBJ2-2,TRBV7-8,TGTGCCAGCAGCTCCAAGGCCTCCGGGACAGTCGGCACCGGGGAGCTGTTTTTT,CASSSKASGTVGTGELFF
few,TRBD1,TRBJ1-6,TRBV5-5,TGTGCCAGCAGCCGCGGGACAGATTTAAAGTACGGTTCACCCCTCCACTTT,CASSRGTDLKYGSPLHF